Presented here are 22 T cell receptor beta chains from one specimen sequenced in a study of human T cells and chemical hapten exposure. TCRdb recomputed calls from the RACE reads with MiXCR, one row per CDR3 protein. In the table there are about 37,000 distinct CDR3 sequences, roughly 5% of which are singletons. Indicated time point: healthy volunteer bleed at 6 weeks. Blood, whole and unfractionated, served as the source for total RNA extraction. Sequenced material: whole blood. All receptors derive from a human donor in good health. Some clones in this sample may be carry-over from other donors' samples.

The chain couples TRBV29-1 to TRBJ2-7; D not certain. The CDR3 extends over 16 amino acids. V shed 4 bases and J shed 2 bases, with 21 bases lying between them. The V gene's germline CDR1 is SQVTM and CDR2 ANQGSEA. This CDR3 reads CSVGDPPYVAPYEQYF. The CDR3 nucleotides read TGCAGCGTTGGCGACCCCCCCTACGTCGCACCCTACGAGCAGTACTTC.

In this sample, this clonotype turned up a few times. The rearrangement joins TRBV6-1 to TRBJ1-5; D might be TRBD1 (5 bases). Germline CDR1 MNHNS, CDR2 SASEGT. With 8 bases removed from V and 6 bases from J, the gap between germline ends came to 14 bases. The CDR3 runs 13 residues. The CDR3 protein is CASGTPGTQPQHF. CDR3 DNA: TGTGCCAGCGGGACTCCGGGGACTCAGCCCCAGCATTTT.

This clonotype is deemed medium-sized. The J gene is TRBJ2-1, the V gene TRBV20-1; D perhaps matches TRBD1 (6 bases). Germline V gene lookup returns CDR1 DFQATT and CDR2 SNEGSKA (reference sequence). V lost 6 bases to trimming and J lost 7 bases, with 13 bases between them. The CDR3 runs to 12 residues. The CDR3 protein is CSASDRKNEQFF. The CDR3 nucleotides are TGCAGTGCAAGTGACAGGAAGAATGAGCAGTTCTTC.

The rearrangement uses TRBV6-2 or TRBV6-3 and TRBJ1-2; perhaps TRBD1 as D (6 bases). Trimming cost V 5 bases and J 6 bases, with 22 bases left between them. The CDR3 runs to 16 residues. Germline-derived CDR1 and CDR2 are MNHEY and SVGEGT. The CDR3 coding sequence is TGTGCCAGCAGTCCTCCTTCACAGGGTCCGGCTGATGGCTACACCTTC. Amino acid sequence: CASSPPSQGPADGYTF.

Many counts were recorded for this clonotype. The chain couples TRBV29-1 to TRBJ2-7, with D tentatively TRBD1 or TRBD2 (5 bases each). Germline V gene data show CDR1 as SQVTM and CDR2 as ANQGSEA. The CDR3 sequence is 14 residues long. Trimming stripped 4 bases from V and 2 bases from J, with 15 bases between. CDR3 nucleotide sequence: TGCAGCGTTGCCCGTGGGGGTCCTCCCTACGAGCAGTACTTC. Protein product: CSVARGGPPYEQYF.

The CDR3 DNA is TGTGCCAGCAGTTTACAACAGGGTAGTTCACCCCTCCACTTT. Translating it yields CASSLQQGSSPLHF. The J gene is TRBJ1-6, the V gene TRBV12-3 or TRBV12-4; D possibly corresponds to TRBD1 (6 bases). V lost 2 bases, J lost 9 bases, and 11 bases lay in between. This CDR3 comprises 14 residues.

As for this clonotype: A much larger clone lies a single base off, so this may be a read error. V is TRBV7-2 and J is TRBJ2-7; D is possibly TRBD1 (5 bases). Germline CDR1 reads SGHTA; CDR2 reads FQGNSA. CDR3 length: 13 residues. CDR3 sequence: CANSLRRAHEQYF. CDR3 in DNA: TGTGCCAACAGCTTACGCAGGGCCCACGAGCAGTACTTC.

The rearrangement joins TRBV19 to TRBJ1-1; 8 bases map to TRBD1. V trimming: 3 bases; J trimming: 3 bases; junction bases outside the gene matches: 6. Germline V CDR1 and CDR2: LNHDA, SQIVND (reference sequence). The CDR3 is 15 residues long. The DNA of the CDR3 is TGTGCCAGTAGTATCTCCGCCAGGGGGCACACTGAAGCTTTCTTT. The encoded protein is CASSISARGHTEAFF.

A few counts support this clonotype. The chain joins TRBV18 to TRBJ2-3, with 9 bases matching TRBD1. Losses at the gene ends were 0 bases for V and 1 base for J; bases not matched to a gene: 8. The CDR3 spans 18 residues. Germline V gene data show CDR1 as KGHSH and CDR2 as LQKENI. The CDR3 sequence: CASSPPYRGLWGTDTQYF. DNA for the CDR3: TGTGCCAGCTCACCACCATACAGGGGGCTGTGGGGCACAGATACGCAGTATTTT.

This clonotype was counted ten times or more. V is TRBV6-4 and J is TRBJ2-3; D unresolved. CDR3 length: 14 residues. CDR1 is MRHNA and CDR2 is SNTAGT in the germline V gene. V was clipped by 6 bases and J by 1 base, with 11 bases between them. The CDR3 protein is CASSVSGGTDTQYF. Written as DNA, the CDR3 is TGTGCCAGCAGCGTTTCTGGGGGCACAGATACGCAGTATTTT.

This clonotype has a count of ten or more. This chain uses TRBV20-1 with TRBJ1-6; D ambiguous. The V end lost 6 bases, the J end lost 5 bases, and 14 bases lay between the germline ends. The CDR3 is 14 amino acids. CDR1 is DFQATT, CDR2 SNEGSKA, per germline (reference sequence). CDR3 nucleotide sequence: TGCAGTGCACCGAAGGTTAGGGATAATTCACCCCTCCACTTT. Translating gives CSAPKVRDNSPLHF.

The chain combines TRBV6-2 or TRBV6-3 with TRBJ1-1, with no clear D. Trimming pared 6 bases from V and 3 bases from J, leaving 14 bases between. CDR1 and CDR2 from the germline V gene are MNHEY and SVGEGT. The CDR3 has 14 amino acids. The CDR3 is CASSPPWADTEAFF. For the CDR3, the DNA is TGTGCCAGCAGCCCCCCATGGGCTGACACTGAAGCTTTCTTT.

The V and J genes are TRBV7-2 and TRBJ1-5; D remains ambiguous. The CDR3 totals 14 residues. Germline V gene sequence: CDR1 SGHTA, CDR2 FQGNSA. V was clipped by 0 bases and J by 5 bases, with 8 bases between them. The CDR3, as DNA: TGTGCCAGCAGCTTAGCTTCGCTTTATCAGCCCCAGCATTTT. Protein sequence: CASSLASLYQPQHF. Supplemented by reference TRBV7-2 and TRBJ1-5, the full variable domain reads GAGVSQSPSNKVTEKGKDVELRCDPISGHTALYWYRQSLGQGLEFLIYFQGNSAPDKSGLPSDRFSAERTGGSVSTLTIQRTQQEDSAVYLCASSLASLYQPQHFGDGTRLSIL.

This clonotype was found many times. The chain recombines TRBV12-3 or TRBV12-4 with TRBJ2-3; TRBD2 is a possible D gene (5 bases). The V and J ends lost 8 bases and 2 bases respectively, with 17 bases between them. CDR3 size: 15 residues. CDR3 amino acids: CASLLGGSNTDTQYF. The CDR3 DNA reads TGTGCCAGCCTCCTTGGTGGGAGTAACACAGATACGCAGTATTTT.

A few counts support this clonotype. The V call is TRBV6-1, the J call TRBJ2-5, with 7 bases aligning to TRBD2. Germline lookup yields CDR1 MNHNS and CDR2 SASEGT. Germline trimming cut 3 bases from V and 5 bases from J; bases unmatched to any gene: 12. The CDR3 runs to 16 residues. CDR3 bases: TGTGCCAGCAGTGACACATCGCGGGGGAGGTCGGAGACCCAGTACTTC. Protein: CASSDTSRGRSETQYF.

This clonotype was counted at least ten times. This chain uses TRBV2 with TRBJ2-5; D is perhaps TRBD2 (6 bases). The CDR3 is made up of 14 amino acids. Germline V gene lookup returns CDR1 SNHLY and CDR2 FYNNEI. Trimming left V 5 bases short and J 0 bases short, with 10 bases between. The CDR3 DNA sequence: TGTGCCAGCAGTAAGGGACTTTACCAAGAGACCCAGTACTTC. It yields the protein CASSKGLYQETQYF.

This clonotype was seen a handful of times. The chain has TRBV5-1 and TRBJ1-1; the match to TRBD1 covers 9 bases. This CDR3 is built from 15 residues. V was pared by 6 bases and J by 5 bases, with 11 bases of the junction left unmatched. Germline values: CDR1 SGHRS, CDR2 YFSETQ. CDR3 amino acids: CASTTLQGAGTEAFF. DNA of the CDR3: TGCGCCAGCACAACCCTACAGGGGGCAGGGACTGAAGCTTTCTTT.

This clonotype has a handful of counts. The chain recombines TRBV3-1 with TRBJ1-2; D uncertain. Trimming pared 3 bases from V and 4 bases from J, leaving 18 bases between. This CDR3 region has 16 residues. Germline values: CDR1 LGHDT, CDR2 YNNKEL (reference sequence). CDR3 sequence (DNA): TGTGCCAGCAGCCATGGGAGGCAGCGTAGCTTCTATGGCTACACCTTC. Protein sequence: CASSHGRQRSFYGYTF.

This clonotype was seen at least ten times. The chain links TRBV15 to TRBJ2-2; 9 bases map to TRBD2. This CDR3 spans 17 amino acids. V dropped 2 bases and J dropped 1; count of bases not matched to a gene: 5. Germline CDR1 and CDR2: LNHNV and YYDKDF (reference sequence). CDR3 in amino acids: CATSRFGTSRNTGELFF. In DNA form, the CDR3 reads TGTGCCACCAGCAGATTTGGGACTAGCAGGAACACCGGGGAGCTGTTTTTT.

The sample holds many counts of this clonotype. This chain links TRBV7-9 with TRBJ2-2; a possible D gene is TRBD2 (5 bases). This CDR3 contains 14 residues. The germline V gene has CDR1 SEHNR and CDR2 FQNEAQ (reference sequence). V lost 3 bases and J lost 7, with 12 bases in between. The CDR3 region is CASSFKGRVGELFF. CDR3 sequence (DNA): TGTGCCAGCAGCTTCAAAGGGCGGGTCGGGGAGCTGTTTTTT.

This clonotype has ten or more counts. The genes are TRBV12-3 or TRBV12-4 and TRBJ1-1; D is uncertain. Trimming stripped 3 bases from V and 5 bases from J, with 10 bases between. The CDR3 loop spans 13 amino acids. CDR3 sequence (DNA): TGTGCCAGCAGTTTTACTCAAGCAACTGAAGCTTTCTTT. Translating gives CASSFTQATEAFF.

Worth noting for this clonotype: A much larger clone lies one base from this, so it may be a read error. The rearrangement links TRBV2 to TRBJ1-2; 7 bases agree with TRBD1. The CDR3 contains 13 residues. Germline CDR1 is SNHLY and CDR2 is FYNNEI. CDR3 coding DNA: TGTGCCGGCAGTGAAGACAGGGTCTATGGCTACACCTTC. Amino acid sequence: CAGSEDRVYGYTF.